These 9 T cell receptor beta chains came from one sample sequenced in a study of T cells in narcolepsy. TCRdb's copy holds only in-frame clones and misses some; the assay was immunoSEQ multiplex PCR. The table lists around 31,000 clones, around 83% of them singletons. The sequenced sample was CD45RA- memory CD4+ T cells from PBMCs. All receptors come from a human donor with narcolepsy.

To note about this clone: Germline is not matched at one junction end, which may reflect a read error. This rearrangement joins TRBV5-1 to TRBJ2-5, with TRBD2 matching 8 bases. The CDR3 contains 14 residues. CDR1 is SGHRS, CDR2 YFSETQ, per germline. In DNA form, the CDR3 reads TGCGCCCGCAGCTTGGGGGTAGCGGGGGAGACCCAGTACTTC. Translated, it gives CARSLGVAGETQYF.

The rearrangement links TRBV14 to TRBJ2-6, with 7 nucleotides matching TRBD1. Unmatched junction bases numbered 8, after V lost 4 bases and J lost 2 bases. Germline V gene lookup returns CDR1 SGHDN and CDR2 FVKESK. This CDR3 contains 17 residues. CDR3 nucleotide sequence: TGTGCCAGCAGCCCGAATCTAGGGGGCGCTGGGGCCAACGTCCTGACTTTC. This translates into CASSPNLGGAGANVLTF. The variable domain in full, with the rest retrieved from reference TRBV14 and TRBJ2-6, is EAGVTQFPSHSVIEKGQTVTLRCDPISGHDNLYWYRRVMGKEIKFLLHFVKESKQDESGMPNNRFLAERTGGTYSTLKVQPAELEDSGVYFCASSPNLGGAGANVLTFGAGSRLTVL.

V gene TRBV7-2 combines with J gene TRBJ2-7; either TRBD1 or TRBD2 may supply D (6 bases each). Germline assignment: CDR1 SGHTA and CDR2 FQGNSA. Trimming took off 5 bases at V and 0 bases at J, with 14 bases between the two ends. There are 15 residues in the CDR3. The CDR3 loop reads CASSRRGEISYEQYF. CDR3 sequence (DNA): TGTGCCAGCAGCAGAAGGGGGGAGATCTCCTACGAGCAGTACTTC.

V and J are TRBV15 and TRBJ2-3; TRBD1 matches 7 bases. Germline V gives CDR1 LNHNV, CDR2 YYDKDF (reference sequence). CDR3 length equals 18 residues. V shed 0 bases and J 2 bases; nucleotides not matched to a gene: 11. The DNA for the CDR3 is TGTGCCACCAGCAGAGATCAGAATAGGGACAGCATCACAGATACGCAGTATTTT. Amino acid sequence: CATSRDQNRDSITDTQYF.

The chain carries TRBV5-1 and TRBJ2-5; no definite D call. Germline V lookup: CDR1 SGHRS, CDR2 YFSETQ. This CDR3 region has 14 residues. V was trimmed by 4 bases and J by 2 bases, leaving 12 bases between them. The CDR3 nucleotides are TGCGCCAGCAGCAGGGCCGTAGCTCAAGAGACCCAGTACTTC. It encodes CASSRAVAQETQYF. The whole variable domain, remainder taken from reference TRBV5-1 and TRBJ2-5, is KAGVTQTPRYLIKTRGQQVTLSCSPISGHRSVSWYQQTPGQGLQFLFEYFSETQRNKGNFPGRFSGRQFSNSRSEMNVSTLELGDSALYLCASSRAVAQETQYFGPGTRLLVL.

The chain combines TRBV30 with TRBJ1-1, with 8 bases aligning to TRBD1. With 1 base clipped from V and 1 base from J, the junction kept 11 bases outside the gene matches. Germline V gives CDR1 GTSNPN, CDR2 SVGIG (reference sequence). The length of the CDR3 is 17 residues. In DNA form, the CDR3 reads TGTGCCTGGAGTGCCTCCGCAGGGGGCCTAAGGAACACTGAAGCTTTCTTT. Protein product: CAWSASAGGLRNTEAFF.

V is TRBV19 and J is TRBJ2-1; D possibly matches TRBD1 or TRBD2 (5 bases each). The CDR3 has 12 residues. V gave up 10 bases and J gave up 7 bases, with 14 bases separating them. Germline V gives CDR1 LNHDA, CDR2 SQIVND (reference sequence). The CDR3 region is CATGAPRNEQFF. CDR3 DNA: TGTGCCACCGGGGCCCCTAGGAATGAGCAGTTCTTC.

J is TRBJ2-2 and V is TRBV28, with D unresolved. There are 14 residues in the CDR3. CDR1 and CDR2 from the germline V gene are MDHEN and SYDVKM. V shed 10 bases and J shed 3 bases, with 15 bases lying between them. CDR3 sequence (DNA): TGTGCCACGTACCGAGGTCTAGACACCGGGGAGCTGTTTTTT. It codes for CATYRGLDTGELFF.

The chain is built from TRBV6-6 and TRBJ1-1; D not certain. This CDR3 region has 14 residues. Looked up from germline, CDR1 is MNHNY and CDR2 is SVGAGI (reference sequence). V shed 6 bases and J shed 3 bases, with 14 bases lying between them. For the CDR3, the DNA is TGTGCCAGCAGAAGGACTGTTAAGGACACTGAAGCTTTCTTT. Translation: CASRRTVKDTEAFF.